This T cell receptor (beta chain) was identified in a study of blood T cell repertoires in COVID-19. Across the study: Researchers got acute and convalescent COVID-19 samples from the United States, Italy and Spain. Nucleic acid was either cDNA or gDNA, and it came from T cells, B-cell-depleted T cells, or PBMCs.

In the source study's methods: The assay estimated nucleated cells by amplifying reference gene primers. The table came from immunoSEQ multiplex PCR; TCRdb's copy has only in-frame clones and leaves some out. That table gives V, J and clone size, and the DNA gave D and trimming. The sample yields 100,000 to 150,000 clones, around 88% seen once. Deletions cut 2 bases from V and 2 bases from J, with 16 bases between. The germline CDR1 and CDR2 sequences are SQVTM and ANQGSEA. This CDR3 comprises 16 residues. The V call is TRBV29-1, the J call TRBJ1-3; no clear D. The sample was peripheral blood. This TCR derives from a man aged 45-60 years with active or convalescent COVID-19. CDR3 residues: CSVESRGSGPGNTIYF. The CDR3 DNA follows: TGCAGCGTTGAATCCCGTGGCAGCGGGCCTGGAAACACCATATATTTT.